A few counts support the clone carrying this T cell receptor (beta chain). This sample was included in a study of blood T cell repertoires in COVID-19. Study context: Samples taken during acute and convalescent COVID-19 were collected in the United States, Italy and Spain. T cells, B-cell-depleted T cells, or PBMCs supplied cDNA or gDNA.

Per the authors' pipeline: Reference gene primer amplification gave nucleated cell count estimates. Measured with immunoSEQ multiplex PCR; TCRdb has only the in-frame clones, and not every one. The D gene and trimming were derived from the DNA, and the V and J assignments and clone size from that table. In the table there are fewer than 180,000 clones, approximately 90% of which are singletons. This TCR derives from a woman aged 55-69 years with active or convalescent COVID-19. Source material: peripheral blood.

The CDR3 sequence: CASSRTGMGNQPQHF. Here the CDR3 DNA reads TGTGCCAGCTCACGGACAGGGATGGGCAATCAGCCCCAGCATTTT. This sequence joins TRBV18 and TRBJ1-5, with 8 bases lining up with TRBD1. V was clipped by 4 bases and J by 2 bases; unmatched bases: 4. Germline CDR1 reads KGHSH; CDR2 reads LQKENI. The CDR3 length is 15 residues.